This T cell receptor (beta chain) was sequenced during a study of vaccination and CD4 T cells after COVID-19. CDR3 length: 15 amino acids. Trimming took off 3 bases at V and 8 bases at J, with 17 bases between the two ends. The V gene's germline CDR1 is MNHNS and CDR2 SASEGT. As for treatment: 10-day PBMC culture with coronavirus spike peptide pools or control peptides (ViraFEST assay). March to December 2020 was the span of positive PCR dates, which predated US Alpha, Beta and Delta variants. To note about this clonotype: No antigen is known for it.

Sequence data for DNA of cultured CD4+ T cells were generated by the Oncomine TCR Beta short-read assay. TCRdb processed the PCR reads anew with MiXCR; each CDR3 protein has one entry. The data hold about 14,000 distinct CDR3 sequences, with roughly 24% observed a single time. Study-wide findings and caveats: Post-vaccination, and not before, a median roughly 86% of reactive clones appeared in convalescent patients. Early post-infection timepoints were missing, and relatively few convalescent patients were studied.

The material sequenced was CD4+ T cells from blood, cultured in vitro, taken after SARS-CoV-2 vaccination. This sequence was found in a human donor who had recovered from COVID-19. V is TRBV6-1 and J is TRBJ2-1, with D possibly TRBD1 on 5 matching bases. CDR3 in DNA: TGTGCCAGCAGTGATCAGACCCCTGGCAGGGATGAGCAGTTCTTC. Amino acids: CASSDQTPGRDEQFF.